These T cell receptor beta chains were read from a single sample in a study of OX40 agonist ivuxolimab in advanced cancers. Produced via immunoSEQ multiplex PCR; TCRdb's table is partial and in-frame only. The repertoire has some 24,000 clones, around 73% of them found once; the top ten carry 1.4%. Sequences were derived from CD4+ or CD8+ T cells sorted from blood, sampled in a trial of the OX40 agonist ivuxolimab. The receptors shown here come from an adult with an advanced solid tumor such as melanoma, head and neck, liver or kidney cancer. Both conserved end residues are part of each CDR3. D genes are given only for firm matches. Clone size is stated in some rows and not others, as once, few, many or a class when expanded.

j_gene	len	v_gene	d_gene	abundance	CDR3aa	CDR3nt
TRBJ2-7	15	TRBV7-6	TRBD1	medium-sized	CASSPGGTGGYEQYF	TGTGCCAGCAGCCCTGGGGGGACAGGGGGCTACGAGCAGTACTTC
TRBJ1-4	14	TRBV5-1	.	.	CASSIDSGNEKLFF	TGCGCCAGCAGCATCGACAGTGGGAATGAAAAGCTGTTTTTT
TRBJ2-7	15	TRBV6-5	.	once	CASSYSTGRVYEQYF	TGTGCCAGCAGTTACTCGACAGGGAGGGTCTACGAGCAGTACTTC
TRBJ2-3	15	TRBV30	TRBD2	.	CAWTIDLAGADTQYF	TGTGCCTGGACCATAGACCTAGCGGGAGCCGATACGCAGTATTTT
TRBJ1-5	14	TRBV4-1	TRBD1	.	CASSLGTGDQPQHF	TGCGCCAGCAGCCTGGGGACAGGGGATCAGCCCCAGCATTTT
TRBJ2-7	17	TRBV5-1	TRBD2	.	CASSLGLAGATDYEQYF	TGCGCCAGCAGCTTGGGCCTAGCGGGGGCAACCGACTACGAGCAGTACTTC
TRBJ1-1	14	TRBV18	TRBD1	.	CASSPDRGSTEAFF	TGTGCCAGCTCACCAGACAGGGGATCCACTGAAGCTTTCTTT
TRBJ2-3	15	TRBV27	.	.	CASSSPRASTDTQYF	TGTGCCAGCAGCAGCCCGCGAGCGAGCACAGATACGCAGTATTTT
TRBJ2-1	13	TRBV5-1	.	.	CASSWGDYNEQFF	TGCGCCAGCAGCTGGGGGGATTACAATGAGCAGTTCTTC
TRBJ1-5	12	TRBV15	.	.	CATSRDQQPQHF	TGTGCCACCAGCAGAGATCAGCAGCCCCAGCATTTT
TRBJ1-5	15	TRBV30	.	.	CAWSGGGLGNQPQHF	TGTGCCTGGTCGGGGGGGGGATTGGGCAATCAGCCCCAGCATTTT
TRBJ1-1	13	TRBV14	.	.	CASSLVSNTEAFF	TGTGCCAGCAGCTTAGTGTCGAACACTGAAGCTTTCTTT
TRBJ1-2	15	TRBV5-1	.	.	CASSLGGQAYYGYTF	TGCGCCAGCAGCTTGGGGGGCCAGGCCTACTATGGCTACACCTTC
TRBJ2-1	16	TRBV9	TRBD1	once	CASSPPGTGSYNEQFF	TGTGCCAGCAGCCCCCCGGGGACAGGGAGCTACAATGAGCAGTTCTTC
TRBJ2-5	16	TRBV7-2	TRBD2	.	CASSLVAGVTQETQYF	TGTGCCAGCAGCTTAGTGGCGGGAGTGACCCAAGAGACCCAGTACTTC
TRBJ2-3	13	TRBV6-1	.	.	CASTGSLTDTQYF	TGTGCCAGCACGGGCAGCCTCACAGATACGCAGTATTTT
TRBJ2-7	13	TRBV6-5	.	.	CASSYSVPYEQYF	TGTGCCAGCAGTTACTCGGTCCCCTACGAGCAGTACTTC
TRBJ1-1	12	TRBV7-9	.	.	CASSSRALEAFF	TGTGCCAGCAGCTCCCGGGCCCTTGAAGCTTTCTTT
TRBJ2-7	14	TRBV7-8	.	.	CASSFSTGTYEQYF	TGTGCCAGCAGCTTTAGCACAGGGACGTACGAGCAGTACTTC
TRBJ2-3	15	TRBV6-1	.	.	CASSATAQRADTQYF	TGTGCCAGCAGTGCTACAGCCCAGCGTGCAGATACGCAGTATTTT
TRBJ1-6	14	TRBV4-2	.	.	CASSQDWQNSPLHF	TGTGCCAGCAGCCAAGATTGGCAGAATTCACCCCTCCACTTT